This T cell receptor (beta chain) stems from a study of post-analysis software for immune sequencing data (dated by TCRdb to between 2014 and 2017). In the study overall: Recorded disease courses included relapsing-remitting, secondary progressive and progressive-relapsing multiple sclerosis, with some patients lacking subtype annotation. The multiple sclerosis patient repertoires were compared with approximately 11 previously published healthy control repertoires from donors aged about 6 to 26 years. A subset of samples was prepared in parallel using single-end sample barcoding, then pooled and co-amplified after Illumina adapter ligation. Study-level results and caveats: The multiple sclerosis patient group was slightly younger than the control group. Strong co-clustering of samples prepared in the same batch was shown by direct clustering with F measure, prompting a batch-effect correction. Several TRBV segments, including TRBV5-6, TRBV5-1 and TRBV20-1, were significantly more frequent in patients than controls. Compared with controls, multiple sclerosis patients had significantly lower normalized Chao1 diversity, a finding suggesting substantial peripheral T-cell clonal expansion.

Notes on this clonotype: This clone's antigen is unknown. Nothing much larger sits one base from this clone, and base qualities are not available.

TCR beta repertoires were profiled from peripheral blood of 10 to 15 young patients with multiple sclerosis to demonstrate the VDJtools post-analysis software. The multiple sclerosis patients were children and adolescents between about 6 and 15 years of age. V gives up 2 bases and J gives up 6 bases, and the segment between their germline ends measures 17 bases. The CDR3 spans 15 residues, from the cysteine through the phenylalanine. Just the 45-base CDR3 DNA is kept, in frame starting at base 1. The CDR1 and CDR2 encoded by the germline V gene are SQVTM and ANQGSEA. Libraries were constructed by PCR. This sample was sequenced with an Illumina HiSeq 2500. Unique molecular identifiers were incorporated into TCR beta cDNA libraries to reduce PCR and sequencing biases. Per 1 to 10 million input T cells, approximately 500,000 cDNA molecules were obtained, such that each molecule approximated one T cell. The patient libraries were prepared and sequenced with the same protocol used for the earlier healthy control dataset. Samples belonging to the same batch were prepared together, multiplexed and sequenced on a shared HiSeq lane. From the authors' description of their analysis: MIGEC was used to process the raw barcoded reads, and molecular identifier groups with only a single read were discarded before consensus assembly and CDR3 extraction. Clonotype tables were post-analysed with VDJtools, normalizing diversity by down-sampling all datasets to the smallest sample size. To correct batch-related cross-sample contamination, repertoire overlap clustering matched CDR3 amino acid sequences but not nucleotide sequences. TCRdb handled the public reads itself, with Q25 trimming in fastp and clone calling in MiXCR, and kept productive beta chains. CDR3 protein sequences are deduplicated, and each keeps its most common genes and DNA. TCRdb's processing, not the authors', yielded these V and J calls. The sample table contains hundreds of thousands of distinct CDR3 sequences; only one count was recorded for approximately 60% of them. The ten largest account for around 10% of the sample.

Material for sequencing was blood. The clonotype originates from a girl aged 2-10 years with multiple sclerosis. The chain uses TRBV29-1 and TRBJ2-1, and TRBD2 may be the D gene, going by 6 matching bases. The nucleotide sequence is TGCAGCGTTGAAAGGGAAGACGGGAGAGTCAATGAGCAGTTCTTC. Translated, it reads CSVEREDGRVNEQFF.